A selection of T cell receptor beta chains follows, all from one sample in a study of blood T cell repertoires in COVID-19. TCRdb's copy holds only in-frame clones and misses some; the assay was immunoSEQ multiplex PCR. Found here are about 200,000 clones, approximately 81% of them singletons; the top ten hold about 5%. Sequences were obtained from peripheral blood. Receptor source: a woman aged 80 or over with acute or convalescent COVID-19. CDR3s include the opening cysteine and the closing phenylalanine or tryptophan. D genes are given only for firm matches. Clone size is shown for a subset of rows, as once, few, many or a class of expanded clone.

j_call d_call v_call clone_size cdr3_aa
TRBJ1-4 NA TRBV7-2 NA CASSLGRGGIGKLFF
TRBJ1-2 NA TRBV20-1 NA CSASSGRTATYGYTF
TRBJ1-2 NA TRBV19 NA CASSTREAVGYGYTF
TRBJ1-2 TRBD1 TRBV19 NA CASSMGTGDRYGYTF
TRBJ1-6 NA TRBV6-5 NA CVSSSYLFREDSPLHF
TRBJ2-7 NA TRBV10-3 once CAISVGQGGDEQYF
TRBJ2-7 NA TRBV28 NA CASSSQSYEQYF
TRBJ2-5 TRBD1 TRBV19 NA CATGTGGGETQYF
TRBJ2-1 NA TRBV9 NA CASSPQLTGVGSEQFF
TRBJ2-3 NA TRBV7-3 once CASSYRPSGKDTQYF
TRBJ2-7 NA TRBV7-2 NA CASSYTSYEQYF
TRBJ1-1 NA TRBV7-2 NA CASSLGAGEAFF
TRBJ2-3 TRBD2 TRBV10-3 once CAIGRASGSISTQYF
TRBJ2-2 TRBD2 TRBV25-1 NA CASSRGGYTGELFF
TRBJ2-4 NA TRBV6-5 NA CASLAGTRNIQYF
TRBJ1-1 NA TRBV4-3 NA CASSQDTGNTEAFF
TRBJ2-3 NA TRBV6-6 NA CASTLPLGGSTDTQYF
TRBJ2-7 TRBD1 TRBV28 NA CASSSPGQGLTYEQYF
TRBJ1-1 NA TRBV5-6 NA CASKIRGPNTEAFF
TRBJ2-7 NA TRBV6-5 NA CASSYRFLAFEQYF
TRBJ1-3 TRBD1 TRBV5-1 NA CASSGRTGASSGNTIYF
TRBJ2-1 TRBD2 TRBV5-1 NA CASSSPGTSGRNEQFF